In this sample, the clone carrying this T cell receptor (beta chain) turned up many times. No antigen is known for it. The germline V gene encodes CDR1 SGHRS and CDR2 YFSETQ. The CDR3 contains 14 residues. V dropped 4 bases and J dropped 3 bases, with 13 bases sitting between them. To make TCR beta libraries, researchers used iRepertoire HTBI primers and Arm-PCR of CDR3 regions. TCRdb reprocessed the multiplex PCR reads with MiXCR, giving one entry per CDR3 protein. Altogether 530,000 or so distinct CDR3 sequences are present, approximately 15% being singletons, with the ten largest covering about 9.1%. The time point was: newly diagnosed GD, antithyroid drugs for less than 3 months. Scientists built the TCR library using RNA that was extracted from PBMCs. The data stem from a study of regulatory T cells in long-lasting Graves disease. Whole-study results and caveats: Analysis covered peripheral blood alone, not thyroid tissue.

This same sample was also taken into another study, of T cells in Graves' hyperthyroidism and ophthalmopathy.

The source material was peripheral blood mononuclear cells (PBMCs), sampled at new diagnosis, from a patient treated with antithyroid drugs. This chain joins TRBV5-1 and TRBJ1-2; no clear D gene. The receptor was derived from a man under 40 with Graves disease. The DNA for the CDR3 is TGCGCCAGCAGCCCCGGGAGTTCCGACTATGGCTACACCTTC. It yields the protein CASSPGSSDYGYTF. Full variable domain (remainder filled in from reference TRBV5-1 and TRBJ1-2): KAGVTQTPRYLIKTRGQQVTLSCSPISGHRSVSWYQQTPGQGLQFLFEYFSETQRNKGNFPGRFSGRQFSNSRSEMNVSTLELGDSALYLCASSPGSSDYGYTFGSGTRLTVV.